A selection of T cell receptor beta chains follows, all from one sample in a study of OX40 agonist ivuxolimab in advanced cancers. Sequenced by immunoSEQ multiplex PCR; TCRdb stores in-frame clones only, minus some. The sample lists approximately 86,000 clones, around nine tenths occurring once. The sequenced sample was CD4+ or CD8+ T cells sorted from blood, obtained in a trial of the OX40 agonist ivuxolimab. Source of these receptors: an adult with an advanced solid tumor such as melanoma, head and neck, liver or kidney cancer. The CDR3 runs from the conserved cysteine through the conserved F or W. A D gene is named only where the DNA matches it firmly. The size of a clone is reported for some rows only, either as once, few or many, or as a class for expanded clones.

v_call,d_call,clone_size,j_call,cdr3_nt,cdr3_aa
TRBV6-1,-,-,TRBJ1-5,TGTGCCAGCAGTGAAGGGTTGACACAATTCAATCAGCCCCAGCATTTT,CASSEGLTQFNQPQHF
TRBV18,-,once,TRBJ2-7,TGTGCCAGCTCGCACGACCCTCCAATAGCCTACCTCTCCTACGAGCAGTACTTC,CASSHDPPIAYLSYEQYF
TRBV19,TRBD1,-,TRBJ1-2,TGTGCCAGTAGTAGGGGACAGACTAACTATGGCTACACCTTC,CASSRGQTNYGYTF
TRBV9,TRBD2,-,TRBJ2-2,TGTGCCAGCAGCGTGCGACTAGCAGCGAACACCGGGGAGCTGTTTTTT,CASSVRLAANTGELFF
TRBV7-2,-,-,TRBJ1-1,TGTGCCAGCAGCTTGCAGGGCATGAACACTGAAGCTTTCTTT,CASSLQGMNTEAFF
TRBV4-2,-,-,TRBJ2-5,TGTGCCAGCAGCCAGACAGGAGCACAAGAGACCCAGTACTTC,CASSQTGAQETQYF
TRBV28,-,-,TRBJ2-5,TGTGCCAGCAGTTTATATCAGGGTACGGAGACCCAGTACTTC,CASSLYQGTETQYF
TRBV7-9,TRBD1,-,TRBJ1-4,TGTGCCAGCAGCGTCGGGACAGGGGAAAAACTGTTTTTT,CASSVGTGEKLFF
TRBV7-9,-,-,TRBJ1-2,TGTGCCAGCAGCTTATGGGCGGAAAATGGCTACACCTTC,CASSLWAENGYTF
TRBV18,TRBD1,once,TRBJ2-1,TGTGCCAGCTCACCCCTACAGGGGTTCTCCTACAATGAGCAGTTCTTC,CASSPLQGFSYNEQFF
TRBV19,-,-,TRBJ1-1,TGTGCCAGTAGCTCGCAAGGGGGGACTGAAGCTTTCTTT,CASSSQGGTEAFF
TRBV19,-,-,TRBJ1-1,TGTGCCAGTAGTAGGTTCGGCGGGACGAACACTGAAGCTTTCTTT,CASSRFGGTNTEAFF